These T cell receptor beta chains were read from a single sample in a study of neurological immune-mediated disorders. TCRdb reprocessed the 5' RACE reads via MiXCR and lists one record per CDR3 protein. In the table there are tens of thousands of distinct CDR3 sequences, about 3.8% of which are singletons. Material: CD4+ T cells from blood. The receptor source for this set is a woman aged 40-49 years in good health. CDR3s include the opening cysteine and the closing phenylalanine or tryptophan. A D gene is named only where the DNA matches it firmly. Size values are once, few and many counts, or a class for expanded clones, and some rows have none.

v_gene: TRBV20-1
abundance: many
d_gene: TRBD2
j_gene: TRBJ2-5
CDR3aa: CSARVGLVKETQYF
CDR3nt: TGCAGTGCTAGAGTGGGACTAGTAAAAGAGACCCAGTACTTC

v_gene: TRBV20-1
abundance: many
d_gene: .
j_gene: TRBJ2-7
CDR3aa: CSARRGNEQYF
CDR3nt: TGCAGTGCTCGAAGGGGGAACGAGCAGTACTTC

v_gene: TRBV5-1
abundance: many
d_gene: .
j_gene: TRBJ2-1
CDR3aa: CASSRGSSAHNEQFF
CDR3nt: TGCGCCAGCAGCCGGGGCTCGAGCGCCCACAATGAGCAGTTCTTC

v_gene: TRBV12-3/TRBV12-4
abundance: many
d_gene: .
j_gene: TRBJ2-3
CDR3aa: CASSLGTKARLGQYF
CDR3nt: TGTGCCAGCAGTTTAGGGACTAAGGCCCGATTAGGGCAGTATTTT

v_gene: TRBV4-1
abundance: many
d_gene: TRBD1
j_gene: TRBJ1-6
CDR3aa: CASSQDLGTGRSPLHF
CDR3nt: TGCGCCAGCAGCCAAGATCTCGGGACAGGGCGATCACCCCTCCACTTT

v_gene: TRBV7-6
abundance: many
d_gene: TRBD1
j_gene: TRBJ2-2
CDR3aa: CASSLRGQGETGELFF
CDR3nt: TGTGCCAGCAGCTTAAGGGGACAGGGGGAAACCGGGGAGCTGTTTTTT

v_gene: TRBV5-5
abundance: many
d_gene: .
j_gene: TRBJ1-4
CDR3aa: CASSLFGRPGQASTNEKLFF
CDR3nt: TGTGCCAGCAGCTTGTTCGGCAGGCCAGGGCAGGCCTCAACTAATGAAAAACTGTTTTTT

v_gene: TRBV10-2
abundance: .
d_gene: .
j_gene: TRBJ1-3
CDR3aa: CASSESGKAAGSGNTIYF
CDR3nt: TGCGCCAGCAGTGAGTCGGGAAAGGCGGCGGGGTCTGGAAACACCATATATTTT

v_gene: TRBV5-1
abundance: medium-sized
d_gene: .
j_gene: TRBJ2-4
CDR3aa: CASSPGGGFDIQYF
CDR3nt: TGCGCCAGCAGCCCCGGTGGGGGGTTTGACATTCAGTACTTC

v_gene: TRBV18
abundance: many
d_gene: TRBD2
j_gene: TRBJ2-3
CDR3aa: CASAPGLVDTQYF
CDR3nt: TGTGCCAGCGCCCCGGGACTAGTCGATACGCAGTATTTT

v_gene: TRBV5-1
abundance: .
d_gene: TRBD1
j_gene: TRBJ1-2
CDR3aa: CASRRDIQGTNYGYTF
CDR3nt: TGCGCCAGCAGACGGGATATACAGGGGACCAACTATGGCTACACCTTC

v_gene: TRBV24-1
abundance: many
d_gene: .
j_gene: TRBJ2-2
CDR3aa: CATSDRGRELFF
CDR3nt: TGTGCCACCAGTGACAGGGGCCGGGAGCTGTTTTTT

v_gene: TRBV5-8
abundance: many
d_gene: .
j_gene: TRBJ2-1
CDR3aa: CASRGSVYEQFF
CDR3nt: TGTGCCAGCAGGGGTTCGGTGTATGAGCAGTTCTTC

v_gene: TRBV5-1
abundance: many
d_gene: .
j_gene: TRBJ1-2
CDR3aa: CASSLDKVANYGYTF
CDR3nt: TGCGCCAGCAGCTTGGATAAGGTTGCTAACTATGGCTACACCTTC

v_gene: TRBV2
abundance: many
d_gene: TRBD2
j_gene: TRBJ2-5
CDR3aa: CASNGLVETQYF
CDR3nt: TGTGCCAGCAATGGACTAGTTGAGACCCAGTACTTC

v_gene: TRBV18
abundance: many
d_gene: .
j_gene: TRBJ1-4
CDR3aa: CASSPGEKLFF
CDR3nt: TGTGCCAGCTCACCTGGCGAAAAACTGTTTTTT

v_gene: TRBV28
abundance: many
d_gene: TRBD1
j_gene: TRBJ1-4
CDR3aa: CASSSGQLNEKLFF
CDR3nt: TGTGCCAGCAGTTCGGGACAGCTAAATGAAAAACTGTTTTTT

v_gene: TRBV2
abundance: .
d_gene: .
j_gene: TRBJ2-1
CDR3aa: CASRRGWDEQFF
CDR3nt: TGTGCCAGCAGGAGGGGGTGGGATGAGCAGTTCTTC

v_gene: TRBV7-9
abundance: many
d_gene: TRBD2
j_gene: TRBJ2-1
CDR3aa: CASFLAGTYNEQFF
CDR3nt: TGTGCCAGCTTTCTAGCGGGAACCTACAATGAGCAGTTCTTC

v_gene: TRBV18
abundance: many
d_gene: .
j_gene: TRBJ2-7
CDR3aa: CASSPQGRSNEQYF
CDR3nt: TGTGCCAGCTCACCCCAGGGCAGGTCGAACGAGCAGTACTTC

v_gene: TRBV5-1
abundance: many
d_gene: TRBD1
j_gene: TRBJ2-7
CDR3aa: CASRPGTGGYEQYF
CDR3nt: TGCGCCAGCCGACCCGGGACAGGAGGCTACGAGCAGTACTTC

v_gene: TRBV3-1
abundance: many
d_gene: .
j_gene: TRBJ2-7
CDR3aa: CASSLTTLTYEQYF
CDR3nt: TGTGCCAGCAGCCTTACCACCCTTACCTACGAGCAGTACTTC

v_gene: TRBV20-1
abundance: many
d_gene: .
j_gene: TRBJ2-7
CDR3aa: CSAGDSFSGAYEQYF
CDR3nt: TGCAGTGCTGGGGACAGTTTCTCGGGGGCCTACGAGCAGTACTTC

v_gene: TRBV12-3/TRBV12-4
abundance: many
d_gene: TRBD1
j_gene: TRBJ2-7
CDR3aa: CASSSLRTGNEQYF
CDR3nt: TGTGCCAGCAGTTCCTTACGGACAGGGAACGAGCAGTACTTC

v_gene: TRBV7-8
abundance: .
d_gene: TRBD2
j_gene: TRBJ2-5
CDR3aa: CASSYVAGGPQETQYF
CDR3nt: TGTGCCAGCAGCTATGTAGCGGGGGGGCCCCAGGAGACCCAGTACTTC

v_gene: TRBV4-1
abundance: many
d_gene: .
j_gene: TRBJ2-2
CDR3aa: CASSLQGGRLGELFF
CDR3nt: TGCGCCAGCAGTTTACAGGGAGGACGGTTGGGGGAGCTGTTTTTT

v_gene: TRBV20-1
abundance: many
d_gene: .
j_gene: TRBJ1-2
CDR3aa: CSAIDAENYGYTF
CDR3nt: TGCAGTGCTATTGATGCCGAGAACTATGGCTACACCTTC

v_gene: TRBV12-3/TRBV12-4
abundance: many
d_gene: TRBD2
j_gene: TRBJ2-5
CDR3aa: CASSLRRGGMSSQETQYF
CDR3nt: TGTGCCAGCAGTTTGAGGCGGGGGGGGATGAGCTCCCAAGAGACCCAGTACTTC

v_gene: TRBV5-1
abundance: many
d_gene: .
j_gene: TRBJ2-5
CDR3aa: CASSLRRVGETQYF
CDR3nt: TGCGCCAGCAGCTTGAGACGGGTGGGAGAGACCCAGTACTTC

v_gene: TRBV7-9
abundance: many
d_gene: .
j_gene: TRBJ2-1
CDR3aa: CASTLTSSYNEQFF
CDR3nt: TGTGCCAGCACCCTGACTAGCTCCTACAATGAGCAGTTCTTC

v_gene: TRBV7-6
abundance: many
d_gene: TRBD2
j_gene: TRBJ2-3
CDR3aa: CASSLSAGGPDTQYF
CDR3nt: TGTGCCAGCAGCTTATCAGCGGGGGGGCCAGATACGCAGTATTTT

v_gene: TRBV18
abundance: many
d_gene: .
j_gene: TRBJ1-1
CDR3aa: CASSTEEDTEAFF
CDR3nt: TGTGCCAGCTCAACCGAGGAGGACACTGAAGCTTTCTTT

v_gene: TRBV19
abundance: many
d_gene: .
j_gene: TRBJ1-5
CDR3aa: CASSIDPGSPQHF
CDR3nt: TGTGCCAGTAGTATAGATCCTGGGAGTCCCCAGCATTTT

v_gene: TRBV3-1
abundance: many
d_gene: TRBD1
j_gene: TRBJ1-6
CDR3aa: CASSQDLPGGDSPLHF
CDR3nt: TGTGCCAGCAGCCAAGATCTTCCAGGGGGGGATTCACCCCTCCACTTT

v_gene: TRBV10-2
abundance: many
d_gene: .
j_gene: TRBJ2-1
CDR3aa: CASGFSYNEQFF
CDR3nt: TGCGCCAGCGGCTTCTCCTACAATGAGCAGTTCTTC

v_gene: TRBV12-3/TRBV12-4
abundance: many
d_gene: .
j_gene: TRBJ2-1
CDR3aa: CASTPRAGSYNEQFF
CDR3nt: TGTGCCAGCACCCCTCGGGCAGGGTCCTACAATGAGCAGTTCTTC

v_gene: TRBV7-8
abundance: many
d_gene: TRBD2
j_gene: TRBJ2-3
CDR3aa: CASSLGSSGATDTQYF
CDR3nt: TGTGCCAGCAGCTTAGGGTCGAGCGGGGCCACAGATACGCAGTATTTT

v_gene: TRBV20-1
abundance: many
d_gene: TRBD1
j_gene: TRBJ2-1
CDR3aa: CSARDRTGRNEQFF
CDR3nt: TGCAGTGCTAGAGACCGGACAGGTCGGAATGAGCAGTTCTTC

v_gene: TRBV11-2
abundance: many
d_gene: .
j_gene: TRBJ1-6
CDR3aa: CASSHEPGGGSPLHF
CDR3nt: TGTGCCAGCAGCCACGAACCGGGAGGAGGCTCACCCCTCCACTTT

v_gene: TRBV29-1
abundance: many
d_gene: .
j_gene: TRBJ2-6
CDR3aa: CSVVAHGANVLTF
CDR3nt: TGCAGCGTGGTAGCGCATGGGGCCAACGTCCTGACTTTC